This TCR beta chain appears in the sequencing data of a study of blood T cell repertoires in COVID-19. Study information: The samples span acute and convalescent COVID-19 from the United States, Italy and Spain. Nucleic acid was either cDNA or gDNA, and it came from T cells, B-cell-depleted T cells, or PBMCs.

Germline V gives CDR1 SGHRS, CDR2 YFSETQ. This CDR3 is built from 13 residues. Trimming removed 8 bases at V and 4 bases at J, with 13 bases between. Original methodology: Reference gene primer amplification yielded estimated nucleated cell counts. Method: immunoSEQ multiplex PCR; TCRdb's copy keeps in-frame clones and lacks some. The V and J calls and clone size were taken over from that table, and D and trimming were inferred from the DNA. This table holds about 150,000 clones, approximately 83% found once. Seattle patient enrollment occurred during active infection, with longitudinal follow-up thereafter.

The genes are TRBV5-1 and TRBJ1-3; D is possibly TRBD1 (6 bases). This TCR came from a woman in her fifties or sixties with COVID-19, enrolled during active disease. The specimen sequenced was peripheral blood. CDR3 loop: CASRTASGNTIYF. In DNA, the CDR3 is TGCGCCAGTCGGACAGCGTCGGGAAACACCATATATTTT.